The 17 T cell receptor beta chains presented below share a single source sample, sequenced in a study of blood T cell repertoires in COVID-19. The method was immunoSEQ multiplex PCR; TCRdb's version includes in-frame clones alone and lacks a portion of them. This sample has some 220,000 clones; around 90% occur once, and the top ten carry 9.5% to 15%. The sequencing sample was made of peripheral blood. Source of these receptors: a woman aged 18-29 years who had recovered from COVID-19.

V and J are TRBV9 and TRBJ1-1; D unresolved. Trimming left V 1 base short and J 1 base short, with 8 bases between. The length of the CDR3 is 14 residues. Germline CDR1 is SGDLS and CDR2 is YYNGEE. CDR3 nucleotide sequence: TGTGCCAGCAGCGTACTTCCTTCGAACACTGAAGCTTTCTTT. This translates into CASSVLPSNTEAFF.

The chain uses TRBV4-2 and TRBJ2-1, with TRBD1 as a possible D gene (6 bases). The CDR3 is 12 amino acids. Trimming stripped 0 bases from V and 14 bases from J, with 11 bases between. Per the germline V gene, CDR1 is LGHNA and CDR2 is YNFKEQ. The CDR3 here is CASSQDRQEEFF. Written as DNA, the CDR3 is TGTGCCAGCAGCCAAGATCGACAGGAAGAGTTCTTC.

V and J are TRBV5-1 and TRBJ2-7, with 9 bases fitting TRBD2. This CDR3 spans 15 amino acids. CDR1 SGHRS and CDR2 YFSETQ come from the germline V gene. The V segment lost 2 bases and the J segment 2 bases; nucleotides outside the gene matches: 5. The CDR3 DNA is TGCGCCAGCAGCTTAACAGCGGGAGGCCCCTACGAGCAGTACTTC. Its protein product is CASSLTAGGPYEQYF.

This chain connects TRBV6-5 to TRBJ1-2; TRBD1 agrees at 7 bases. The germline CDR1 and CDR2 sequences are MNHEY and SVGAGI. The junction had 4 bases not matched to a gene; V was cut back by 4 bases and J by 5 bases. The CDR3 length is 13 residues. CDR3: CASSFQGGYGYTF. As DNA, the CDR3 is TGTGCCAGCAGTTTCCAGGGGGGTTATGGCTACACCTTC.

The chain has TRBV29-1 and TRBJ1-1; tentative D call: TRBD1 (6 bases). CDR3 length: 14 amino acids. From germline, CDR1 is SQVTM and CDR2 ANQGSEA. The V end was cut by 6 bases, the J end by 2 bases, with 16 bases between. CDR3 in DNA: TGCAGCGTCCGTCTTCAGACAGGTAACACTGAAGCTTTCTTT. Protein: CSVRLQTGNTEAFF.

The chain links TRBV18 to TRBJ2-7; D call uncertain. Germline V gives CDR1 KGHSH, CDR2 LQKENI. The CDR3 has 13 amino acids. V was cut by 3 bases and J by 0 bases, with 6 bases left in between. CDR3 nucleotides: TGTGCCAGCTCACCCCCAATCTCCTACGAGCAGTACTTC. The encoded protein is CASSPPISYEQYF.

The CDR3 is CASSSTGTVYNEQFF. The CDR3 region has the DNA TGTGCCAGCAGCTCGACCGGGACAGTGTACAATGAGCAGTTCTTC. V is TRBV5-4 and J is TRBJ2-1, with 7 positions matching TRBD1. Germline lookup yields CDR1 SGHNT and CDR2 YYREEE (reference sequence). The junction had 7 bases not matched to a gene; V was cut back by 3 bases and J by 4 bases. The CDR3 runs 15 residues.

The chain recombines TRBV19 with TRBJ2-3; 9 positions match TRBD1. V lost 3 bases, J lost 4 bases, and 5 bases stayed unmatched. The CDR3 is 15 amino acids. Germline lookup yields CDR1 LNHDA and CDR2 SQIVND (reference sequence). CDR3 DNA sequence: TGTGCCAGTAGTATTGGGACAGGGTTAGCAGATACGCAGTATTTT. It encodes CASSIGTGLADTQYF.

The genes are TRBV10-2 and TRBJ2-2, with D possibly being TRBD2 (6 bases). The length of the CDR3 is 15 residues. The ends were cut back, 10 bases at V and 1 base at J, with 16 bases in the middle. Germline CDR1 reads WSHSY; CDR2 reads SAAADI. In DNA form, the CDR3 reads TGCGCCACCTCGGTTTTAGCGGAGAACACCGGGGAGCTGTTTTTT. It translates to CATSVLAENTGELFF.

For the CDR3, the DNA is TGTGCCAGTAGTATGGAGGGGGCAAGGGGGGAGACCCAGTACTTC. Protein product: CASSMEGARGETQYF. The chain carries TRBV19 and TRBJ2-5, with D perhaps TRBD1 (7 bases). V was shortened by 3 bases and J by 5 bases, with 16 bases between the two germline ends. Germline-derived CDR1 and CDR2 are LNHDA and SQIVND (reference sequence). The CDR3 totals 15 residues.

This chain joins TRBV7-9 and TRBJ2-3, with 7 bases fitting TRBD1. The V segment lost 3 bases and the J segment 4 bases; nucleotides outside the gene matches: 10. The CDR3 runs 16 residues. Germline CDR1 is SEHNR and CDR2 is FQNEAQ (reference sequence). This CDR3 is CASSLGDRAPPDTQYF. CDR3 coding DNA: TGTGCCAGCAGCTTGGGTGACAGGGCCCCCCCAGATACGCAGTATTTT.

The chain combines TRBV19 with TRBJ2-5, with 14 bases lining up with TRBD2. This CDR3 is built from 14 residues. The V and J ends lost 6 bases and 4 bases, in that order; junction bases with no gene match: 1. The germline V gene has CDR1 LNHDA and CDR2 SQIVND (reference sequence). The CDR3 DNA sequence: TGTGCCAGTAGCGGACTAGCGGGAGGAGAGACCCAGTACTTC. Amino acid sequence: CASSGLAGGETQYF.

This chain connects TRBV30 to TRBJ2-7; D may be TRBD1 (6 bases). The CDR3 extends over 13 amino acids. V lost 3 bases, J lost 6 bases, and 15 bases lay in between. Germline V CDR1 and CDR2: GTSNPN, SVGIG (reference sequence). As DNA, the CDR3 is TGTGCCTGGAGAGAGAGGACAGTGGGCGAGCAGTACTTC. Translated: CAWRERTVGEQYF.

The chain employs TRBV9 and TRBJ2-7, with 10 bases that match TRBD2. This CDR3 is 16 amino acids long. J was trimmed by 5 bases and V by 4 bases; bases with no gene match: 12. CDR1 and CDR2 from the germline V gene are SGDLS and YYNGEE. The CDR3 region is CASSTDGVAGGDEQYF. The CDR3 DNA sequence: TGTGCCAGCAGCACCGACGGAGTAGCGGGAGGTGACGAGCAGTACTTC.

The genes are TRBV27 and TRBJ2-3; a weak D match, TRBD1 (5 bases). The CDR3 length is 15 residues. Germline values: CDR1 MNHEY, CDR2 SMNVEV (reference sequence). The V gene lost 2 bases and the J gene lost 6 bases, with 15 bases spanning the gap. CDR3 sequence (DNA): TGTGCCAGCAGTTTAGGGGCAGGGATCAAGGATACGCAGTATTTT. Residues: CASSLGAGIKDTQYF.

The chain employs TRBV9 and TRBJ2-1; TRBD1 agrees at 7 bases. Germline CDR1 SGDLS, CDR2 YYNGEE. Trimming cost V 4 bases and J 1 base; bases outside gene matches: 2. The CDR3 has 14 amino acids. CDR3: CASSPGGSYNEQFF. The CDR3 DNA is TGTGCCAGCAGCCCAGGGGGTTCCTACAATGAGCAGTTCTTC.

The chain combines TRBV7-8 with TRBJ1-3; TRBD1 aligns across 11 bases. V shed 5 bases, J shed 3 bases, and the junction held 6 bases outside the gene matches. Germline V lookup: CDR1 SGHVS, CDR2 FQNEAQ. The length of the CDR3 is 16 residues. CDR3 coding DNA: TGTGCCAGCAGCGGCGGGACAGGGGGTTATGGAAACACCATATATTTT. Protein: CASSGGTGGYGNTIYF.